The following is a TCR beta chain sequence with its context. The data are from a study of blood T cell repertoires in COVID-19. Study summary: COVID-19 samples collected from the United States, Italy and Spain covered acute and convalescent phases.

V trimming: 4 bases; J trimming: 9 bases; junction bases outside the gene matches: 9. The CDR3 length is 14 residues. Looked up from germline, CDR1 is LGHDT and CDR2 is YNNKEL (reference sequence). Enrollees, about 18 to 90 years old, lived in some 24 US areas. Cohorts were assigned according to the clinical history that participants reported. TCRdb keeps only in-frame clones here, not all; method: immunoSEQ multiplex PCR. This repertoire shows hundreds of thousands of clones, about 87% found once; its top ten account for roughly 2%. Sequencing used PBMCs or T cells enriched from blood (not recorded which). This rearrangement joins TRBV3-1 (or the pseudogene TRBV3-2) to TRBJ1-5, with 7 bases fitting TRBD1. This TCR came from a man aged 40-55 years in a cohort exposed to, infected with or recovered from COVID-19 (not recorded which). CDR3 amino acids: CASSRSPTGLPQHF. The CDR3 coding sequence is TGTGCCAGCAGCCGATCACCGACAGGGTTGCCCCAGCATTTT.